The subject of this entry is one TCR beta chain. The sample is drawn from a study of blood T cell repertoires in COVID-19. The overall study: Samples representing acute and convalescent COVID-19 were sourced from the United States, Italy and Spain. The cDNA or gDNA used as material had been derived from T cells, B-cell-depleted T cells, or PBMCs.

Generated by immunoSEQ multiplex PCR, the TCRdb table keeps only in-frame clones and is missing some. This table has over 10,000 clones, roughly 85% appearing once. V trimming: 3 bases; J trimming: 7 bases; junction bases outside the gene matches: 13. The germline CDR1 and CDR2 sequences are MDHEN and SYDVKM. The CDR3 contains 17 residues. The clonotype was recovered from a human donor in a cohort sampled during active COVID-19. V gene TRBV28 combines with J gene TRBJ2-7; 12 nucleotides match TRBD2. The sequencing sample was made of peripheral blood. The DNA for the CDR3 is TGTGCCAGCAGTTTGACCCTAGCGGGGGGGCTTACGTTAGAGCAGTACTTC. Translating it yields CASSLTLAGGLTLEQYF.